The rows below give T cell receptor beta chains drawn from one sample of a study of cytomegalovirus exposure and HLA in healthy donors. Sequenced by immunoSEQ multiplex PCR; TCRdb stores in-frame clones only, minus some. The table lists around 300,000 clones, 65% to 90% of them singletons. The sequenced material came from PBMCs. Receptors originate from a woman aged 18-35 years in good health and CMV-seronegative. CDR3s include the opening cysteine and the closing phenylalanine or tryptophan. Each record gives: J gene, CDR3 length, D gene, V gene, clone size, CDR3 DNA, CDR3 protein. A D gene is named only where the DNA matches it firmly. Clone size is shown for a subset of rows, as once, few, many or a class of expanded clone.

TRBJ1-6,14,TRBD1,TRBV9,NA,TGTGCCAGCGCCGAGGGACAGGGTTCCCCCACCCTCCACTTT,CASAEGQGSPTLHF
TRBJ1-2,13,NA,TRBV19,NA,TGTGCCAGTAGTACCCGTGGAGCCTATGGCTACACCTTC,CASSTRGAYGYTF
TRBJ1-1,15,NA,TRBV11-2,NA,TGTGCCAGCAGCTTAGGTACAGGGAGTTTGGGTGAAGCTTTCTTT,CASSLGTGSLGEAFF
TRBJ2-7,16,TRBD2,TRBV6-5,NA,TGTGCCAGCAGTTACTCCCAACCCGGGGAGGGAGGCGAGCAGTACTTC,CASSYSQPGEGGEQYF
TRBJ2-7,11,NA,TRBV28,NA,TGTGCCAGCAGTTTACAAAACGAGCAGTACTTC,CASSLQNEQYF
TRBJ2-1,15,NA,TRBV9,NA,TGTGCCAGCAGCTCGGGGGAAGGCTCCTACAATGAGCAGTTCTTC,CASSSGEGSYNEQFF
TRBJ1-5,16,NA,TRBV27,NA,TGTGCCAGCAGTTTACGGGGGAGGGGAAACAATCAGCCCCAGCATTTT,CASSLRGRGNNQPQHF
TRBJ1-2,14,NA,TRBV25-1,NA,TGTGCCAGCAGTGAATATTGGGAGGGGGGCGGCTACACCTTC,CASSEYWEGGGYTF
TRBJ1-1,15,NA,TRBV6-5,NA,TGTGCCAGCAGTTACTCGATAACAGAGGACTCTGAAGCTTTCTTT,CASSYSITEDSEAFF
TRBJ2-7,14,NA,TRBV4-1,NA,TGCGCCAGCAGCCAAATGGGGGGTGCCCGCGAGCAGTACTTC,CASSQMGGAREQYF
TRBJ2-1,13,NA,TRBV19,NA,TGTGCCAGTAGTCCTCGTCTCGTCAGTGAGCAGTTCTTC,CASSPRLVSEQFF
TRBJ2-5,19,NA,TRBV6-1,few,TGTGCCAGCAGTGAAGGGAATCGGGCGGGGGCCGCGTACCAAGAGACCCAGTACTTC,CASSEGNRAGAAYQETQYF
TRBJ2-7,14,NA,TRBV5-5,few,TGTGCCAGCAGCTTAGACAGCAGCTCCTACGAGCAGTACTTC,CASSLDSSSYEQYF
TRBJ1-6,15,TRBD1,TRBV23-1,NA,TGCGCCAGCAGTGACGACAGGGGGCGGAATTCACCCCTCCACTTT,CASSDDRGRNSPLHF
TRBJ1-5,14,NA,TRBV25-1,NA,TGTGCCAGCAGTGAATTGGCCAGCAATCAGCCCCAGCATTTT,CASSELASNQPQHF
TRBJ1-2,15,NA,TRBV7-2,NA,TGTGCCAGCAGCTTCTCCCCGGTAGCTAACTATGGCTACACCTTC,CASSFSPVANYGYTF
TRBJ2-7,17,TRBD2,TRBV5-1,NA,TGCGCCAGCAGCTTGGACGACGGACTAGCGATCTCCTACGAGCAGTACTTC,CASSLDDGLAISYEQYF
TRBJ2-5,13,NA,TRBV11-2,NA,TGTGCCAGCAGCTTAGGTCGGCAAGAGACCCAGTACTTC,CASSLGRQETQYF
TRBJ2-7,15,TRBD1,TRBV6-5,NA,TGTGCCAGCAGTTCGCCCCGGGACAGCTCCTACGAGCAGTACTTC,CASSSPRDSSYEQYF
TRBJ2-3,13,NA,TRBV5-4,NA,TGTGCCAGCAGCTTAGAGGGCACAGATACGCAGTATTTT,CASSLEGTDTQYF
TRBJ2-7,14,TRBD1,TRBV2,NA,TGTGCCAGCCTTGGGACAGGGGTTGCATACGAGCAGTACTTC,CASLGTGVAYEQYF
TRBJ2-5,14,TRBD2,TRBV2,NA,TGTGCCAGCAGGGTGGGACTAGCTCAAGAGACCCAGTACTTC,CASRVGLAQETQYF
TRBJ1-1,14,NA,TRBV19,NA,TGTGCCAGTAGTATACTCCCGGGTCTAGCTGAAGCTTTCTTT,CASSILPGLAEAFF
TRBJ2-7,16,TRBD2,TRBV15,NA,TGTGCCACCAGCAGAGATGTAGGACTAGCGGGCTACGAGCAGTACTTC,CATSRDVGLAGYEQYF
TRBJ2-3,15,NA,TRBV2,many,TGTGCCAGCAGTTCCGGGATAGCTAGCACAGATACGCAGTATTTT,CASSSGIASTDTQYF
TRBJ2-2,16,TRBD2,TRBV4-3,NA,TGCGCCAGCAGCCAAGGGGCGGGGGGCGGTACCGGGGAGCTGTTTTTT,CASSQGAGGGTGELFF
TRBJ1-5,15,TRBD1,TRBV2,NA,TGTGCCAGCAGGAGGACAGGAGCACCCAATCAGCCCCAGCATTTT,CASRRTGAPNQPQHF
TRBJ2-1,14,TRBD2,TRBV27,NA,TGTGCCAGCAGTTGGGGACTAGAGGAGGATGAGCAGTTCTTC,CASSWGLEEDEQFF
TRBJ1-3,16,NA,TRBV7-6,NA,TGTGCCAGCAGCCCGCAGGGCCGCAGGGATGGAAACACCATATATTTT,CASSPQGRRDGNTIYF
TRBJ1-1,16,NA,TRBV4-3,NA,TGCGCCAGCAGCCTCGACGGGGGACGGCTTGACACTGAAGCTTTCTTT,CASSLDGGRLDTEAFF
TRBJ2-1,15,TRBD2,TRBV28,NA,TGTGCCAGCAGTTTATCAGGGCTAGCGGATCGTGAGCAGTTCTTC,CASSLSGLADREQFF
TRBJ1-2,15,NA,TRBV29-1,NA,TGCAGCGTCACTAGCGGGACAAACTATAACTATGGCTACACCTTC,CSVTSGTNYNYGYTF
TRBJ2-5,14,NA,TRBV27,NA,TGTGCCAGCAGTCCATTGACAGGAGGAGAGACCCAGTACTTC,CASSPLTGGETQYF
TRBJ2-5,12,NA,TRBV6-6,NA,TGTGCCAGCAGGAGTCGGGTGGAGACCCAGTACTTC,CASRSRVETQYF
TRBJ2-3,15,TRBD2,TRBV9,NA,TGTGCCAGCAGCGTAGGGACTAGGAACACAGATACGCAGTATTTT,CASSVGTRNTDTQYF
TRBJ1-1,16,TRBD1,TRBV7-6,NA,TGTGCCAGCAGCTCGAAGACAGGGGAGGTTGACACTGAAGCTTTCTTT,CASSSKTGEVDTEAFF
TRBJ1-2,15,NA,TRBV6-5,NA,TGTGCCAGCAGCCCGCGACCGCACGGGGGGCGAGGCTACACCTTC,CASSPRPHGGRGYTF
TRBJ1-1,14,NA,TRBV6-5,NA,TGTGCCAGCAGCCCGGCTGACACGGCCACTGAAGCTTTCTTT,CASSPADTATEAFF